Below, 25 T cell receptor beta chains from the same sample are listed, as sequenced in a study of OX40 agonist ivuxolimab in advanced cancers. Using immunoSEQ multiplex PCR, the repertoire was profiled, and TCRdb retains in-frame clones only, with some absent. The sample has tens of thousands of clones; around 86% are singletons. The starting material was CD4+ or CD8+ T cells sorted from blood, obtained in a trial of the OX40 agonist ivuxolimab. These receptors originate from an adult with an advanced solid tumor such as melanoma, head and neck, liver or kidney cancer.

Turning to this clone: At one boundary the junction diverges from the germline segment, which might be a read error. V usage is TRBV6-1 and J usage is TRBJ1-2; D perhaps matches TRBD1 (5 bases). Germline V gene lookup returns CDR1 MNHNS and CDR2 SASEGT. This CDR3 is built from 16 residues. The CDR3 bases are TGTGCCAGCAGGGAAGGAGTCGCGACAGCAATCTATGGCTACACCTTC. Protein sequence: CASREGVATAIYGYTF.

The chain carries TRBV9 and TRBJ1-2; 9 bases align to TRBD1. Germline CDR1 is SGDLS and CDR2 is YYNGEE. This CDR3 comprises 18 residues. V dropped 2 bases and J dropped 0; count of bases not matched to a gene: 11. CDR3 nucleotides: TGTGCCAGCAGCGTGGAACCGGGACAGGGAATTTCTAACTATGGCTACACCTTC. Its protein is CASSVEPGQGISNYGYTF.

V is TRBV19 and J is TRBJ1-2; TRBD1 matches 10 bases. Germline lookup yields CDR1 LNHDA and CDR2 SQIVND (reference sequence). The CDR3 sequence is 17 residues long. Trimming cost V 7 bases and J 4 bases; bases outside gene matches: 15. CDR3 nucleotides: TGTGCCAGTATAGGAATTGACAGGGGGCGAGTTTCCTATGGCTACACCTTC. Protein: CASIGIDRGRVSYGYTF.

This clone was found a few times. V and J are TRBV4-2 and TRBJ2-3; a weak D match, TRBD2 (5 bases). The germline gives CDR1 LGHNA, CDR2 YNFKEQ. The germline V and J ends were trimmed by 0 bases and 8 bases, with 6 bases remaining between them. The CDR3 totals 12 residues. The CDR3 region is CASSQEAGTQYF. In DNA form, the CDR3 reads TGTGCCAGCAGCCAAGAGGCGGGTACGCAGTATTTT.

The chain has TRBV5-1 and TRBJ2-7, with TRBD1 identical over 7 bases. Germline CDR1 and CDR2: SGHRS and YFSETQ. Losses at the gene ends were 6 bases for V and 9 bases for J; bases not matched to a gene: 12. CDR3 length: 13 amino acids. The CDR3 DNA is TGCGCCAGCACCCCCCCTCAGGGGGTTGGGCAGTACTTC. It translates to CASTPPQGVGQYF.

The chain joins TRBV5-1 to TRBJ2-1; 9 positions match TRBD2. This CDR3 has 16 residues. Germline CDR1 SGHRS, CDR2 YFSETQ. The V gene end was trimmed by 4 bases and the J gene end by 0 bases; junction bases not matched to a gene: 5. For the CDR3, the DNA is TGCGCCAGCAGCCCTAGCGGGGACTTCTCCTACAATGAGCAGTTCTTC. Protein sequence: CASSPSGDFSYNEQFF.

The V and J genes are TRBV5-1 and TRBJ2-5, with 8 bases that match TRBD2. V lost 5 bases, J lost 2 bases, and 8 bases stayed unmatched. The CDR3 contains 15 residues. From germline, CDR1 is SGHRS and CDR2 YFSETQ. CDR3 loop: CASRRGAGAQETQYF. For the CDR3, the DNA is TGCGCCAGCAGAAGGGGAGCGGGGGCTCAAGAGACCCAGTACTTC.

The CDR3 coding sequence is TGTGCCAGCAGCGGGTCGACAGGGGGGTCCGAAGCTTTCTTT. Translation: CASSGSTGGSEAFF. The J gene is TRBJ1-1, the V gene TRBV7-2; 9 bases are shared with TRBD1. The CDR3 spans 14 residues. V dropped 5 bases and J dropped 8; count of bases not matched to a gene: 9. CDR1 is SGHTA and CDR2 is FQGNSA in the germline V gene.

Details on this clone: Other DNA sequences within the sample encode an identical CDR3. The V gene is TRBV18, the J gene TRBJ1-2, with D tentatively TRBD1 (5 bases). The germline gives CDR1 KGHSH, CDR2 LQKENI. Trimming pared 1 base from V and 5 bases from J, leaving 11 bases between. The CDR3 has 14 amino acids. For the CDR3, the DNA is TGTGCCAGCTCACCACTAGTGACAGATTATGGCTACACCTTC. Protein: CASSPLVTDYGYTF.

This clone showed up just once. The chain joins TRBV6-5 to TRBJ2-3; D is perhaps TRBD2 (6 bases). Germline V gives CDR1 MNHEY, CDR2 SVGAGI. V lost 6 bases and J lost 3, with 10 bases in between. This CDR3 is 13 amino acids long. For the CDR3, the DNA is TGTGCCAGCAGACGGGACTCTACAGATACGCAGTATTTT. It specifies CASRRDSTDTQYF.

The gene calls are TRBV5-1 and TRBJ2-1; 9 nucleotides agree with TRBD2. V lost 1 base and J lost 5; bases outside the gene matches: 4. This CDR3 region has 15 residues. Germline V gene sequence: CDR1 SGHRS, CDR2 YFSETQ. Here the CDR3 DNA reads TGCGCCAGCAGCTTGTCTGCGGGGGGGCACAATGAGCAGTTCTTC. Its protein product is CASSLSAGGHNEQFF. Using reference TRBV5-1 and TRBJ2-1 for the parts outside the CDR3, the full variable domain is KAGVTQTPRYLIKTRGQQVTLSCSPISGHRSVSWYQQTPGQGLQFLFEYFSETQRNKGNFPGRFSGRQFSNSRSEMNVSTLELGDSALYLCASSLSAGGHNEQFFGPGTRLTVL.

This chain uses TRBV18 with TRBJ2-5; D unresolved. The CDR3 covers 15 residues. Trimming stripped 3 bases from V and 2 bases from J, with 13 bases between. CDR1 is KGHSH, CDR2 LQKENI, per germline. For the CDR3, the DNA is TGTGCCAGCTCACCCCTCTGGGCAGGACAAGAGACCCAGTACTTC. Amino acids: CASSPLWAGQETQYF. The full variable domain, with the rest looked up from reference TRBV18 and TRBJ2-5, is NAGVMQNPRHLVRRRGQEARLRCSPMKGHSHVYWYRQLPEEGLKFMVYLQKENIIDESGMPKERFSAEFPKEGPSILRIQQVVRGDSAAYFCASSPLWAGQETQYFGPGTRLLVL.

This chain uses TRBV7-6 with TRBJ2-5; D unclear. The germline gives CDR1 SGHVS, CDR2 FNYEAQ. V lost 7 bases to trimming and J lost 0 bases, with 15 bases between them. This CDR3 has 15 residues. CDR3 nucleotides: TGTGCCAGCACCTCCCCCGGACGGAACCAAGAGACCCAGTACTTC. Its protein is CASTSPGRNQETQYF.

This clone was counted between two and nine times. The J gene is TRBJ2-3, the V gene TRBV2, with 11 bases aligning to TRBD2. CDR1 is SNHLY and CDR2 is FYNNEI in the germline V gene. Trimming took 9 bases from V and 2 from J; bases not matched to a gene: 4. The CDR3 is 14 residues long. The CDR3 loop is CARQLAGATDTQYF. CDR3 bases: TGTGCCAGGCAACTAGCGGGGGCCACAGATACGCAGTATTTT.

The chain combines TRBV5-8 with TRBJ1-5; D might be TRBD1 (5 bases). The V and J ends lost 4 bases and 6 bases respectively, with 17 bases between them. The germline V gene has CDR1 SGHTS and CDR2 YDEGEE. The CDR3 is 15 amino acids. The CDR3 spells CASSPGGGRGQPQHF. The CDR3 bases are TGTGCCAGCAGCCCCGGCGGGGGACGGGGTCAGCCCCAGCATTTT.

The rearrangement uses TRBV5-4 and TRBJ2-5; TRBD2 might be the D (6 bases). Germline CDR1 and CDR2: SGHNT and YYREEE (reference sequence). The CDR3 loop spans 13 amino acids. V lost 2 bases and J 5 bases, leaving 10 bases between the germline ends. The CDR3 DNA reads as TGTGCCAGCAGCTTAACCAGCGGGGAGACCCAGTACTTC. This gives the protein CASSLTSGETQYF.

The rearrangement links TRBV19 to TRBJ1-4; no firm D call. Germline-derived CDR1 and CDR2 are LNHDA and SQIVND (reference sequence). The V and J ends lost 3 bases and 8 bases respectively, with 19 bases between them. This CDR3 is built from 16 residues. CDR3 sequence reads: CASSMSHRGAWEKLFF. The CDR3 DNA reads TGTGCCAGTAGTATGAGCCACCGGGGTGCCTGGGAAAAACTGTTTTTT.

This chain uses TRBV2 with TRBJ2-5, with 7 bases that match TRBD2. Germline CDR1 is SNHLY and CDR2 is FYNNEI. The ends lost 1 base at V and 2 bases at J; junction bases unmatched: 4. The CDR3 spans 15 residues. This CDR3 reads CASSEGTRRQETQYF. The CDR3 coding sequence is TGTGCCAGCAGTGAAGGGACTAGGCGGCAAGAGACCCAGTACTTC.

Comment on this clone: One junction end disagrees with the germline gene, perhaps due to a read error. The sample holds other DNA sequences that translate to the same CDR3. J is TRBJ1-2 and V is TRBV18, with 7 nucleotides matching TRBD1. The germline V gene encodes CDR1 KGHSH and CDR2 LQKENI. The length of the CDR3 is 15 residues. CDR3 DNA: TGTGCCAGCTCACCCGGACAGGCAGGACGTGATGGCTATACCTTC. It translates to CASSPGQAGRDGYTF.

The V and J genes are TRBV4-1 and TRBJ2-3; the D call may be TRBD1 or TRBD2 (6 bases each). The CDR3 extends over 13 amino acids. In germline, CDR1 is MGHRA, CDR2 YSYEKL. Trimming left V 7 bases short and J 8 bases short, with 16 bases between. CDR3 DNA: TGCGCCAGCACCAGAGGGGGGCAGGGTACGCAGTATTTT. Translating it yields CASTRGGQGTQYF.

The V gene is TRBV5-1, the J gene TRBJ2-5; the match to TRBD1 covers 8 bases. Germline V lookup: CDR1 SGHRS, CDR2 YFSETQ. V shed 3 bases, J shed 5 bases, and the junction held 9 bases outside the gene matches. This CDR3 has 15 residues. CDR3 sequence (DNA): TGCGCCAGCAGCTGGGGCCCAGGGGGCCAGGAGACCCAGTACTTC. Translated: CASSWGPGGQETQYF.

The genes are TRBV19 and TRBJ1-2, with a weak D call TRBD1 (6 bases). The ends were cut back, 4 bases at V and 4 bases at J, with 10 bases in the middle. CDR3 size: 13 residues. Per the germline V gene, CDR1 is LNHDA and CDR2 is SQIVND (reference sequence). CDR3 sequence: CASSNGQIYGYTF. In DNA, the CDR3 is TGTGCCAGTAGTAACGGACAGATCTATGGCTACACCTTC.

The chain links TRBV18 to TRBJ1-1, with D perhaps TRBD1 (5 bases). The V gene lost 2 bases and the J gene lost 1 base, with 8 bases spanning the gap. This CDR3 has 14 amino acids. The germline V gene encodes CDR1 KGHSH and CDR2 LQKENI. The CDR3 here is CASSPGTGNTEAFF. The CDR3 coding sequence is TGTGCCAGCTCACCAGGGACGGGGAACACTGAAGCTTTCTTT.

This clone was seen just once. The chain combines TRBV18 with TRBJ1-1; D is ambiguous. Germline V gene sequence: CDR1 KGHSH, CDR2 LQKENI. The CDR3 runs 12 residues. The V end was cut by 4 bases, the J end by 1 base, with 4 bases between. This CDR3 is CASSRPNTEAFF. Here the CDR3 DNA reads TGTGCCAGCTCACGACCGAACACTGAAGCTTTCTTT.

The V gene is TRBV4-1, the J gene TRBJ1-4, with TRBD1 as a possible D gene (6 bases). V lost 4 bases to trimming and J lost 10 bases, with 16 bases between them. The length of the CDR3 is 14 residues. In germline, CDR1 is MGHRA, CDR2 YSYEKL. The CDR3 DNA reads as TGCGCCAGCAGCCCCATGGAGGGGGGACGAAAACTGTTTTTT. Translated, it gives CASSPMEGGRKLFF.